These T cell receptor beta chains were read from a single sample in a study of human T cells and chemical hapten exposure. A single record per CDR3 protein comes from TCRdb applying MiXCR to the RACE reads. The sample lists about 140,000 distinct CDR3 sequences; 10% to 15% were seen once. The sequencing used whole blood, collected in connection with sensitization to the hapten diphenylcyclopropenone (DPC). These receptors were taken from a woman aged 50 to 60 with alopecia areata. Some clones in this sample may be carry-over from other donors' samples. Both conserved end residues are part of each CDR3. A row's size may be missing; if present it is once, few, many or a size class.

v_gene	abundance	j_gene	CDR3aa
TRBV9	.	TRBJ2-1	CASSVATSSYGEQFF
TRBV18	many	TRBJ1-2	CASSAGWNYGYTF
TRBV5-1	many	TRBJ2-2	CASSPPTGELFF
TRBV7-2	once	TRBJ2-5	CASSLGAVGETQYF
TRBV20-1	many	TRBJ2-1	CSARLIVGSYNEQFF
TRBV11-2	many	TRBJ1-2	CASSLDQGLDGYTF
TRBV2	.	TRBJ2-7	CASSFSIRTSGSYEQYF
TRBV20-1	.	TRBJ2-1	CSAKGRVNEQFF
TRBV7-8	.	TRBJ2-4	CASSLGGTGLAKNIQYF
TRBV3-1	.	TRBJ1-1	CASSQDPIRGAFF
TRBV28	.	TRBJ1-5	CASSGPRGEPQHF
TRBV18	few	TRBJ2-3	CASSPLLQYKTDTQYF
TRBV12-5	.	TRBJ2-5	CASGLIQQGAETQYF
TRBV11-2	.	TRBJ2-1	CASEGEPYNEQFF
TRBV6-2/TRBV6-3	many	TRBJ2-1	CASSHGVGQFF
TRBV19	few	TRBJ2-7	CASSISAGGFHEQYF
TRBV7-2	.	TRBJ2-4	CASSLQTGQGNIQYF
TRBV20-1	many	TRBJ1-2	CSARDMGASSNYGYTF
TRBV27	.	TRBJ2-3	CASSLYSLDTQYF
TRBV6-2/TRBV6-3	few	TRBJ2-3	CASSSRRREVTQYF
TRBV20-1	few	TRBJ2-1	CSAVRAGQFF
TRBV7-8	.	TRBJ2-7	CASSLGGIGTYEQYF
TRBV10-3	many	TRBJ2-3	CAIRAGAPERGADTQYF
TRBV19	few	TRBJ1-5	CASSKRSSNQPQHF
TRBV7-2	few	TRBJ1-1	CASSSMINTEAFF
TRBV5-1	few	TRBJ2-5	CASSYLAGPQETQYF
TRBV2	many	TRBJ2-1	CASSESGRPDNEQFF
TRBV6-1	few	TRBJ2-3	CASSEQQADTQYF
TRBV3-1	few	TRBJ1-1	CASSPPGTYEAFF
TRBV6-1	few	TRBJ2-2	CASRGQANTGELFF
TRBV20-1	few	TRBJ2-3	CSASLPPGLAGGRDTQYF